This T cell receptor (beta chain) was profiled in a study of blood T cells in healthy people across ages. Sample-barcoded 5' priming and a J-beta primer mix drove a second PCR of roughly 6 to 12 cycles. Using its own MiXCR run on the 5' RACE reads, TCRdb lists one record per CDR3 protein. The data hold roughly 830,000 distinct CDR3 sequences, with less than 80% observed a single time. V dropped 10 bases and J dropped 3; count of bases not matched to a gene: 12. CDR3 length equals 14 residues. The germline V gene has CDR1 MNHNY and CDR2 SVGAGI (reference sequence). This sequence joins TRBV6-6 and TRBJ2-7, with 7 bases lining up with TRBD1. This TCR was recovered from a man aged 30 to 39 in good health. Sequencing was performed on blood. The CDR3 loop reads CATLPGTVSYEQYF. In DNA, the CDR3 is TGTGCCACCCTTCCAGGGACAGTGAGCTACGAGCAGTACTTC.